The clone carrying this TCR beta chain has a handful of counts. Its cognate antigen is unknown. The protocol was immunoSEQ multiplex PCR, while the TCRdb copy is restricted to in-frame clones and leaves out a portion. The sample holds roughly 5,000 clones, roughly 70% seen once. The data were taken from a study of CD8 T cell repertoires and HIV-1 epitope variants. Study at large: Separate wells received one of Twenty-five Gag or Nef variant peptides. Equal numbers of autologous T cell-negative cells presented antigen to enriched T cells. An uncultured baseline aliquot held 1M T cells.

The material sequenced was cultured CD8+ T cells derived from PBMCs. The clonotype was recovered from a male donor with HIV.

The CDR3 reads CASSMGGRASYNEQFF. The CDR3 DNA is TGTGCCAGTAGTATGGGCGGGAGGGCCTCCTACAATGAGCAGTTCTTC. The chain uses TRBV19 and TRBJ2-1; 9 nucleotides agree with TRBD2. The CDR3 length is 16 residues. Germline CDR1 LNHDA, CDR2 SQIVND (reference sequence). V dropped 3 bases and J dropped 0; count of bases not matched to a gene: 3.